A selection of T cell receptor beta chains follows, all from one sample in a study of T cell responses to AZD1222 COVID-19 vaccine. The protocol was immunoSEQ multiplex PCR, while the TCRdb copy is restricted to in-frame clones and leaves out a portion. The sample carries tens of thousands of clones, 85% recorded once. The material sequenced was peripheral blood, taken on day 0 of AZD1222 vaccination. The receptors were gathered from an adult in good health. Each CDR3 is given with its conserved first and last residue. A D gene is named only where the DNA matches it firmly. Clone size is stated in some rows and not others, as once, few, many or a class when expanded.

V gene: TRBV7-8; D gene: .; J gene: TRBJ1-1; CDR3 length: 13; clone size: .; CDR3 DNA: TGTGCCAGCAGCGCCACAGGGCCGACCGAAGCTTTCTTT; CDR3 protein: CASSATGPTEAFF
V gene: TRBV11-3; D gene: .; J gene: TRBJ2-1; CDR3 length: 13; clone size: .; CDR3 DNA: TGTGCCAGCAGCTTAGTGGCGGACAATGAGCAGTTCTTC; CDR3 protein: CASSLVADNEQFF
V gene: TRBV2; D gene: .; J gene: TRBJ2-2; CDR3 length: 15; clone size: .; CDR3 DNA: TGTGCCAGCAGTGAAGCCCGGGGCCCCGCCGGGGAGCTGTTTTTT; CDR3 protein: CASSEARGPAGELFF
V gene: TRBV5-1; D gene: TRBD1; J gene: TRBJ1-2; CDR3 length: 12; clone size: .; CDR3 DNA: TGCGCCAGCAGCATGGGACAGAGGGCCGGCACCTTC; CDR3 protein: CASSMGQRAGTF
V gene: TRBV7-9; D gene: TRBD1; J gene: TRBJ1-2; CDR3 length: 15; clone size: .; CDR3 DNA: TGTGCCAGCAGCCCCAGAACAGGGGCTTCCAGTGGCTACACCTTC; CDR3 protein: CASSPRTGASSGYTF
V gene: TRBV20-1; D gene: TRBD1; J gene: TRBJ2-7; CDR3 length: 11; clone size: .; CDR3 DNA: TGCAGTGCCAAGGACAGGGGCGAGCAGTACTTC; CDR3 protein: CSAKDRGEQYF
V gene: TRBV19; D gene: TRBD1; J gene: TRBJ1-1; CDR3 length: 13; clone size: .; CDR3 DNA: TGTGCCACCCAGACAGGGGGTTTCACTGAAGCTTTCTTT; CDR3 protein: CATQTGGFTEAFF
V gene: TRBV19; D gene: .; J gene: TRBJ1-5; CDR3 length: 14; clone size: .; CDR3 DNA: TGTGCCAGTGGGGGGAGGGACGGAGGTCAGCCCCAGCATTTT; CDR3 protein: CASGGRDGGQPQHF
V gene: TRBV6-5; D gene: TRBD2; J gene: TRBJ2-2; CDR3 length: 14; clone size: .; CDR3 DNA: TGTGCCAGCAGTAGACTAGCTGGGACCGGGGAGCTGTTTTTT; CDR3 protein: CASSRLAGTGELFF
V gene: TRBV9; D gene: .; J gene: TRBJ2-7; CDR3 length: 13; clone size: .; CDR3 DNA: TGTGCCAGCTGCCGTCGTGAGTGCTACGAGCAGTACTTC; CDR3 protein: CASCRRECYEQYF
V gene: TRBV7-3; D gene: .; J gene: TRBJ2-1; CDR3 length: 15; clone size: .; CDR3 DNA: TGTGCCAGCAGCGAAACCGGGATCTACTACAATGAGCAGTTCTTC; CDR3 protein: CASSETGIYYNEQFF
V gene: TRBV7-2; D gene: .; J gene: TRBJ2-5; CDR3 length: 15; clone size: few; CDR3 DNA: TGTGCCAGCAGCTTATCAGGGAAGGTCGGAGAGACCCAGTACTTC; CDR3 protein: CASSLSGKVGETQYF
V gene: TRBV5-5; D gene: .; J gene: TRBJ1-4; CDR3 length: 15; clone size: .; CDR3 DNA: TGTGCCAGCAGCGGTAACAGCGCTACTAATGAAAAACTGTTTTTT; CDR3 protein: CASSGNSATNEKLFF
V gene: TRBV9; D gene: .; J gene: TRBJ1-2; CDR3 length: 14; clone size: .; CDR3 DNA: TGTGCCAGCAGCGCCAATGGGGCTGGCTATGGCTACACCTTC; CDR3 protein: CASSANGAGYGYTF
V gene: TRBV20-1; D gene: .; J gene: TRBJ2-7; CDR3 length: 14; clone size: .; CDR3 DNA: TGCAGTGCTAGTGTGGGGGTGAGCTCCTACGAGCAGTACTTC; CDR3 protein: CSASVGVSSYEQYF
V gene: TRBV29-1; D gene: TRBD1; J gene: TRBJ1-1; CDR3 length: 15; clone size: few; CDR3 DNA: TGCAGCGTTGCTGCGACAGGGAGCGTGAACACTGAAGCTTTCTTT; CDR3 protein: CSVAATGSVNTEAFF
V gene: TRBV3-1/TRBV3-2; D gene: .; J gene: TRBJ1-5; CDR3 length: 15; clone size: .; CDR3 DNA: TGTGCCAGCAGCCAAGATTTGGGGGGGAGTCAGCCCCAGCATTTT; CDR3 protein: CASSQDLGGSQPQHF
V gene: TRBV5-1; D gene: TRBD2; J gene: TRBJ2-3; CDR3 length: 18; clone size: .; CDR3 DNA: TGCGCCAGCAGCTTGAGGACTAGCGGGGTTTTAGACACAGATACGCAGTATTTT; CDR3 protein: CASSLRTSGVLDTDTQYF
V gene: TRBV5-1; D gene: .; J gene: TRBJ1-1; CDR3 length: 14; clone size: .; CDR3 DNA: TGCGCCAGCAGCTTGGGGGCCGGGGTCCCTGAAGCTTTCTTT; CDR3 protein: CASSLGAGVPEAFF
V gene: TRBV12-3/TRBV12-4; D gene: .; J gene: TRBJ1-2; CDR3 length: 12; clone size: .; CDR3 DNA: TGTGCCAGCAGTTCTCAGGGGTATGGCTACACCTTC; CDR3 protein: CASSSQGYGYTF
V gene: TRBV29-1; D gene: .; J gene: TRBJ1-1; CDR3 length: 14; clone size: .; CDR3 DNA: TGCAGCGTTGAAACAGGGACGAGGAACACTGAAGCTTTCTTT; CDR3 protein: CSVETGTRNTEAFF
V gene: TRBV2; D gene: .; J gene: TRBJ1-6; CDR3 length: 14; clone size: .; CDR3 DNA: TGTGCCAGTGCGTCAGGGGATGGGAATTCACCCCTCCACTTT; CDR3 protein: CASASGDGNSPLHF
V gene: TRBV9; D gene: .; J gene: TRBJ1-6; CDR3 length: 16; clone size: .; CDR3 DNA: TGTGCCAGCGACCGGACAGATAGCTCCTATAATTCACCCCTCCACTTT; CDR3 protein: CASDRTDSSYNSPLHF
V gene: TRBV3-1/TRBV3-2; D gene: .; J gene: TRBJ2-7; CDR3 length: 15; clone size: .; CDR3 DNA: TGTGCCAGCAGCCAAGTTCATGACGGTTCCTACGAGCAGTACTTC; CDR3 protein: CASSQVHDGSYEQYF
V gene: TRBV19; D gene: .; J gene: TRBJ2-3; CDR3 length: 15; clone size: .; CDR3 DNA: TGTGCCAGCCAGTGGACAGTCAGTCCGGCAGATACGCAGTATTTT; CDR3 protein: CASQWTVSPADTQYF
V gene: TRBV15; D gene: .; J gene: TRBJ1-1; CDR3 length: 14; clone size: .; CDR3 DNA: TGTGCCACCAGCAGAGGGGGTAGGACCACTGAAGCTTTCTTT; CDR3 protein: CATSRGGRTTEAFF
V gene: TRBV5-1; D gene: .; J gene: TRBJ2-3; CDR3 length: 14; clone size: .; CDR3 DNA: TGCGCCAGCAGCTTCACTGATGGCACAGATACGCAGTATTTT; CDR3 protein: CASSFTDGTDTQYF
V gene: TRBV2; D gene: .; J gene: TRBJ2-5; CDR3 length: 11; clone size: .; CDR3 DNA: TGTGCCAGCAGGGCGTGGCGGACCCAGTACTTC; CDR3 protein: CASRAWRTQYF
V gene: TRBV2; D gene: .; J gene: TRBJ1-2; CDR3 length: 13; clone size: .; CDR3 DNA: TGTGCCAGTAGCCTAGATCTCCGAGCTGGCTACACCTTC; CDR3 protein: CASSLDLRAGYTF
V gene: TRBV7-2; D gene: .; J gene: TRBJ1-2; CDR3 length: 13; clone size: few; CDR3 DNA: TGTGCCAGCAGCTTAGCGAGGCAGGATGGCTACACCTTC; CDR3 protein: CASSLARQDGYTF
V gene: TRBV15; D gene: .; J gene: TRBJ1-1; CDR3 length: 14; clone size: once; CDR3 DNA: TGTGCCACCAGCAGAGATAATGTTGCGGGGGATGCTTTCTTT; CDR3 protein: CATSRDNVAGDAFF
V gene: TRBV29-1; D gene: .; J gene: TRBJ2-7; CDR3 length: 10; clone size: .; CDR3 DNA: TGCAGCGTGGTATTGGTGGTGCAGTACTTC; CDR3 protein: CSVVLVVQYF
V gene: TRBV7-3; D gene: .; J gene: TRBJ1-6; CDR3 length: 14; clone size: .; CDR3 DNA: TGTGCCAGCAGCTTAAAGGGGAGAAATTCACCCCTCCACTTT; CDR3 protein: CASSLKGRNSPLHF
V gene: TRBV20-1; D gene: .; J gene: TRBJ2-3; CDR3 length: 11; clone size: .; CDR3 DNA: TGCAGTGCTAGGGGGACAGATACGCAGTATTTT; CDR3 protein: CSARGTDTQYF
V gene: TRBV14; D gene: TRBD1; J gene: TRBJ2-1; CDR3 length: 16; clone size: .; CDR3 DNA: TGTGCCAGCAGCCAAAGAGCCGGGACAGCCTACAATGAGCAGTTCTTC; CDR3 protein: CASSQRAGTAYNEQFF